One and the same sample provided the 2 T cell receptor beta chains below, sequenced in a study of OX40 agonist ivuxolimab in advanced cancers. TCRdb's table, derived via immunoSEQ multiplex PCR, lists solely in-frame clones and lacks some. The sample holds tens of thousands of clones, around 88% seen once. Sequencing was performed on CD4+ or CD8+ T cells sorted from blood, taken in a trial of the OX40 agonist ivuxolimab. The receptor source for this set is an adult with an advanced solid tumor such as melanoma, head and neck, liver or kidney cancer.

V and J are TRBV16 and TRBJ2-2; 8 bases agree with TRBD1. This CDR3 has 17 residues. V was pared by 4 bases and J by 4 bases, with 11 bases of the junction left unmatched. CDR1 is KGHSY, CDR2 FQNENV, per germline. The CDR3 DNA follows: TGTGCCAGCAGCCCGCGTTTTGGACAGGGTGGCACCGGGGAGCTGTTTTTT. This translates into CASSPRFGQGGTGELFF.

The V and J genes are TRBV6-4 and TRBJ2-1, with 9 bases that match TRBD2. V dropped 6 bases and J dropped 9; count of bases not matched to a gene: 3. CDR3 length: 12 amino acids. The V gene's germline CDR1 is MRHNA and CDR2 SNTAGT. The CDR3 loop is CASRGLAPEQFF. CDR3 DNA sequence: TGTGCCAGCAGGGGACTAGCCCCTGAGCAGTTCTTC.